A single sample gave rise to the 2 T cell receptor beta chains below, sequenced in a study of cytomegalovirus exposure and HLA in healthy donors. Researchers ran the PCR with 60 Vbeta and 13 Jbeta primers. Assay: immunoSEQ multiplex PCR; the TCRdb copy retains only in-frame clones and omits some. This sample yields some 200,000 clones, of which 83% are seen a single time; around 1.7% belongs to the top ten. Sequences were obtained from PBMCs. The receptor source for this set is a man in his fifties or sixties in good health and CMV-seronegative.

The V gene is TRBV19, the J gene TRBJ1-2; D not certain. CDR1 is LNHDA and CDR2 is SQIVND in the germline V gene (reference sequence). Trimming took 4 bases from V and 4 from J, leaving 7 bases between them. The CDR3 is 12 amino acids. The CDR3 loop is CASSRAGYGYTF. CDR3 coding DNA: TGTGCCAGTAGTAGGGCAGGCTATGGCTACACCTTC.

The genes are TRBV2 and TRBJ1-2; tentatively, D is TRBD1 (6 bases). The germline gives CDR1 SNHLY, CDR2 FYNNEI. The CDR3 is 14 residues long. Trimming stripped 3 bases from V and 8 bases from J, with 16 bases between. This CDR3 is CASSDLRGAGGYTF. The CDR3, as DNA: TGTGCCAGCAGTGACTTGCGGGGGGCAGGAGGCTACACCTTC.